This is a list of T cell receptor beta chains from one sample in a study of blood T cell repertoires in COVID-19. Some clones are missing from TCRdb's copy, which holds only in-frame ones; the method was immunoSEQ multiplex PCR. The sample has about 280,000 clones, 90% seen once; the top ten hold about 1.5%. The specimen sequenced was PBMCs or T cells enriched from blood (not recorded which). The receptors here all came from a woman aged 18 to 35 with acute COVID-19. The CDR3 runs from the conserved cysteine through the conserved F or W. The D gene is left open where the match is weak. Some rows mark clone size as missing; the rest say once, few, many or name a class of expanded clone.

d_gene | j_gene | abundance | v_gene | CDR3nt | CDR3aa
- | TRBJ1-4 | - | TRBV30 | TGTGCCTGGAGTGTACCAGGGATGATTGAAAAACTGTTTTTT | CAWSVPGMIEKLFF
- | TRBJ1-5 | few | TRBV19 | TGTGCCAGTACCGTCGGCAATCAGCCCCAGCATTTT | CASTVGNQPQHF
- | TRBJ1-1 | - | TRBV9 | TGTGCCAGCAGCGACCTACCGGGACAGAACACTGAAGCTTTCTTT | CASSDLPGQNTEAFF
- | TRBJ2-1 | once | TRBV6-5 | TGTGCCAGCAGAAGGGACTCCACTTACAATGAGCAGTTCTTC | CASRRDSTYNEQFF
TRBD2 | TRBJ2-1 | - | TRBV30 | TGTGCCTGCGCACTCGTGGCCAGACTAGCGGGGTACAATGAGCAGTTCTTC | CACALVARLAGYNEQFF
TRBD1 | TRBJ2-1 | - | TRBV29-1 | TGCAGCGTTGACGGGGGACAGGGGGACAATGAGCAGTTCTTC | CSVDGGQGDNEQFF
- | TRBJ2-5 | - | TRBV3-1/TRBV3-2 | TGTGCCAGCAGTCTTAGAGGCTCTGAGACCCAGTACTTC | CASSLRGSETQYF
TRBD1 | TRBJ2-3 | once | TRBV18 | TGTGCCAGCTCCCAAGGACAGGGGGCTACAGATACGCAGTATTTT | CASSQGQGATDTQYF
TRBD2 | TRBJ2-5 | - | TRBV9 | TGTGCCAGCACAGTGACCGCGGGAGGCCAAGAGACCCAGTACTTC | CASTVTAGGQETQYF
- | TRBJ2-2 | - | TRBV7-8 | TGTGCCAGCAGCCAGCCCGACAGGTCACATGGGGAGCTGTTTTTT | CASSQPDRSHGELFF
TRBD1 | TRBJ1-2 | once | TRBV18 | TGTGCCAGCTCACCAATCCCAGGGGGAAGCCCTAACTATGGCTACACCTTC | CASSPIPGGSPNYGYTF
TRBD2 | TRBJ2-1 | - | TRBV3-1/TRBV3-2 | TGTGCCAGCAGCCGGTCGGGAGGAGGAAATGAGCAGTTCTTC | CASSRSGGGNEQFF
- | TRBJ1-2 | once | TRBV6-5 | TGTGCCAGCAGGGAGGCGGGGGGCTACACCTTC | CASREAGGYTF
- | TRBJ1-6 | - | TRBV6-5 | TGTGCCAGCAGTTTTCAGGGGTATAATTCACCCCTCCACTTT | CASSFQGYNSPLHF
TRBD1 | TRBJ1-5 | - | TRBV5-1 | TGCGCCAGCAGCTTGGCGGGACAGGGACATCAGCCCCAGCATTTT | CASSLAGQGHQPQHF
TRBD2 | TRBJ2-7 | - | TRBV19 | TGTGCCAGTAGTCCCATAGCGGGAACATACGAGCAGTACTTC | CASSPIAGTYEQYF
- | TRBJ1-5 | few | TRBV10-3 | TGTGCCATCAGTGAGCCAGGGGTAAATCAGCCCCAGCATTTT | CAISEPGVNQPQHF
- | TRBJ1-5 | - | TRBV27 | TGTGCCAGCAGTTTAGGGGGACTTGGCAATCAGCCCCAGCATTTT | CASSLGGLGNQPQHF
- | TRBJ2-5 | - | TRBV7-8 | TGTGCCAGCAGCTTAGCTCCAGGGGAGACCCAGTACTTC | CASSLAPGETQYF
- | TRBJ1-2 | - | TRBV28 | TGTGCCAGCTTCCAATCTCCGGGATATGGCTACACCTTC | CASFQSPGYGYTF
TRBD2 | TRBJ2-5 | - | TRBV27 | TGTGCCAGCAGTCTACGGACTAGCGGGAGGGCCCAGTACTTC | CASSLRTSGRAQYF
- | TRBJ2-4 | - | TRBV7-8 | TGTGCCAGCAGCTCCAGGGGAGCCAAAAACATTCAGTACTTC | CASSSRGAKNIQYF
TRBD2 | TRBJ2-2 | - | TRBV5-4 | TGTGCCAGCAGCTGGACTAGCGGGACCGGGGAGCTGTTTTTT | CASSWTSGTGELFF
- | TRBJ1-5 | - | TRBV28 | TGTGCCAGCAGTCCAGGGGTCCATAGCAATCAGCCCCAGCATTTT | CASSPGVHSNQPQHF
- | TRBJ1-2 | - | TRBV19 | TGTGCCAGTAGGGAGGACTCCAGGATGCTCTATGGCTACACCTTC | CASREDSRMLYGYTF
- | TRBJ2-7 | - | TRBV29-1 | TGCAGCGTTGAAAGTGTCACAGATTACGAGCAGTACTTC | CSVESVTDYEQYF
- | TRBJ1-2 | - | TRBV11-2 | TGTGCCAGCAGCGGTAGTGGACTGCTGCACTATGGCTACACCTTC | CASSGSGLLHYGYTF